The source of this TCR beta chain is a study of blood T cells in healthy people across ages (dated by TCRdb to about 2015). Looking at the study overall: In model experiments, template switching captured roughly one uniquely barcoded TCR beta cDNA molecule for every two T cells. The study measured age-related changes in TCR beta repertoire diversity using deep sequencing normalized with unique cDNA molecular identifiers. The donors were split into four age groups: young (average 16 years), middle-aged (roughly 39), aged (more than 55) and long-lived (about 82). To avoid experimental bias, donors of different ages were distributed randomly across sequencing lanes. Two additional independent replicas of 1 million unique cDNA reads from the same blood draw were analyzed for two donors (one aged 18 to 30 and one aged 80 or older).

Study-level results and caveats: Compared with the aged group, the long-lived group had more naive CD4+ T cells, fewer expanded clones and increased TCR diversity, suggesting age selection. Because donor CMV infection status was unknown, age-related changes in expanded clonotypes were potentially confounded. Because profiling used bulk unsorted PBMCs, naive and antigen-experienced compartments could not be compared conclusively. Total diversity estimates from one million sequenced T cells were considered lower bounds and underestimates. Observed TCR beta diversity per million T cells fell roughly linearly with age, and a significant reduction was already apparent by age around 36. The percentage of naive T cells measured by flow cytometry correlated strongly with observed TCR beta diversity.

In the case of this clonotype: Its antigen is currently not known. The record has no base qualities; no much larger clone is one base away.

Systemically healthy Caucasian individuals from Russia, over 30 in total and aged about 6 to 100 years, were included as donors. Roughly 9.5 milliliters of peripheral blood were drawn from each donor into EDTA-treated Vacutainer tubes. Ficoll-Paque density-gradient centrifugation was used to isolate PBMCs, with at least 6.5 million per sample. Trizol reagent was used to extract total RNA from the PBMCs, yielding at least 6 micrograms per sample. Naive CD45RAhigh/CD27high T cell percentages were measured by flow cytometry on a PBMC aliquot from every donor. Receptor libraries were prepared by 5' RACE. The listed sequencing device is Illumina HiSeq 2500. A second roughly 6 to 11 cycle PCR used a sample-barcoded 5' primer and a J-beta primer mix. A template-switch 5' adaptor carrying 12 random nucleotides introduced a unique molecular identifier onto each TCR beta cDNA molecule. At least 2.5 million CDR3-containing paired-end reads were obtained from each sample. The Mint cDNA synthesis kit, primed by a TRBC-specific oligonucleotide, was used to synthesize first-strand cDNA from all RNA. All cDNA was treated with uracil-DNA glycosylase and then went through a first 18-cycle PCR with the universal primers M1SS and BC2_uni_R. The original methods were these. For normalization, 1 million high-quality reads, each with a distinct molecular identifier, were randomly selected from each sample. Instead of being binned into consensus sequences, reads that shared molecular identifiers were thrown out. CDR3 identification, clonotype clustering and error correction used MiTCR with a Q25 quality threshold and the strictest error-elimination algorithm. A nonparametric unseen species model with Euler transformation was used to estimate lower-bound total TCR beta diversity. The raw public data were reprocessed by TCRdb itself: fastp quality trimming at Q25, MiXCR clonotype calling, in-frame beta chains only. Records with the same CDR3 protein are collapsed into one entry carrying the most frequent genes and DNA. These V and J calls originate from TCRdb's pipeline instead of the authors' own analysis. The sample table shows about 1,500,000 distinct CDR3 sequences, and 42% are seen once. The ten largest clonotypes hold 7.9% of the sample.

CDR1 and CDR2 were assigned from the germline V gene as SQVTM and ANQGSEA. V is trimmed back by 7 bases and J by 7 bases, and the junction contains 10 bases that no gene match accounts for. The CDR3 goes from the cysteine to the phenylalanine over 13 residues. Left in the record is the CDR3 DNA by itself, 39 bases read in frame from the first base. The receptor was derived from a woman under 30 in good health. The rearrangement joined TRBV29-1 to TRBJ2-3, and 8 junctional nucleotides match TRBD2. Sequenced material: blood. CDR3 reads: CSGTAGDIYTQYF. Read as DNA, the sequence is TGCAGCGGAACAGCGGGAGATATATATACGCAGTATTTT.